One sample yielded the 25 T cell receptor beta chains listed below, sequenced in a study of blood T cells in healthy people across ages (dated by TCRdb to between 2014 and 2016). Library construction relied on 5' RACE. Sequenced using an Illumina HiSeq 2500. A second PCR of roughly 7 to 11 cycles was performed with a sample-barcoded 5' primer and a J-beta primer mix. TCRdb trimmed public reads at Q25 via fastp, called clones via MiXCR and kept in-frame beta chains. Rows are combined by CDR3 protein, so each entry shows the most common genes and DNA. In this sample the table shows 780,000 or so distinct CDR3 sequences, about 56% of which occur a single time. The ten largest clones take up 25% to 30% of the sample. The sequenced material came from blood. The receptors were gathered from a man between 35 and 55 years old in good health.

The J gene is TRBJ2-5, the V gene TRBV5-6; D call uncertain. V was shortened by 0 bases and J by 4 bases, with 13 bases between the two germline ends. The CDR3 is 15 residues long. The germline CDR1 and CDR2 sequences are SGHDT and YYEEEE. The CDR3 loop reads CASSLGPWDSETQYF. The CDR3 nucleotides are TGTGCCAGCAGCTTGGGGCCCTGGGATTCAGAGACCCAGTACTTC.

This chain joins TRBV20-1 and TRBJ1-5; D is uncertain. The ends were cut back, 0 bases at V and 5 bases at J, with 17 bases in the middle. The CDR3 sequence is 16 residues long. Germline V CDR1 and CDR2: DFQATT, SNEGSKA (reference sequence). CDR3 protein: CSARDLERGGYQPQHF. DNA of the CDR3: TGCAGTGCTAGAGATCTCGAACGGGGAGGGTATCAGCCCCAGCATTTT.

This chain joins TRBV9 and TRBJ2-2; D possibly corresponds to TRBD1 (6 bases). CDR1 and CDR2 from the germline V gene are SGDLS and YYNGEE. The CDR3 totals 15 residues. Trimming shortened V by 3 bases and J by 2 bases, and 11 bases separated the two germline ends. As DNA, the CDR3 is TGTGCCAGCAGCGCAACGGACAGCAACACCGGGGAGCTGTTTTTT. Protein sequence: CASSATDSNTGELFF.

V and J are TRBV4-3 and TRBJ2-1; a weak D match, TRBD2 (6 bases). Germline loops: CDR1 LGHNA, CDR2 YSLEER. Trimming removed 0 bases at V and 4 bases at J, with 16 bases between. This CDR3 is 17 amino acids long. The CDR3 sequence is CASSQDATSRGYNEQFF. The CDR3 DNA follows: TGCGCCAGCAGCCAAGACGCCACGTCGCGGGGTTACAATGAGCAGTTCTTC.

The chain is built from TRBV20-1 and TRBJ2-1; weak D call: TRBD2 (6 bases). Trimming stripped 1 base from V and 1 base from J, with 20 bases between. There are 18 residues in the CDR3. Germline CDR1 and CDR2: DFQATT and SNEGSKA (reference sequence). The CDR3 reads CSARGMRDTAGSYNEQFF. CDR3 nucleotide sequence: TGCAGTGCTAGAGGCATGCGGGATACGGCTGGATCCTACAATGAGCAGTTCTTC.

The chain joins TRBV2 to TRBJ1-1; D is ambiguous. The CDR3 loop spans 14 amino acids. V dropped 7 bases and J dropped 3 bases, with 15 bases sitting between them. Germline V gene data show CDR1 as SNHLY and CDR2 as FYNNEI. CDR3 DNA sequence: TGTGCCAGCATCGAGGCGGAGGGAGACACTGAAGCTTTCTTT. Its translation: CASIEAEGDTEAFF.

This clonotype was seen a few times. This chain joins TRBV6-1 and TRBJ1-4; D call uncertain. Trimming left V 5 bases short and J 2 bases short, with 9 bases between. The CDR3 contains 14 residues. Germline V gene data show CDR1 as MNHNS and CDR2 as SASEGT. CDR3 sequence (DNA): TGTGCCAGCAGTCCCGGCAGGACTAATGAAAAACTGTTTTTT. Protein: CASSPGRTNEKLFF.

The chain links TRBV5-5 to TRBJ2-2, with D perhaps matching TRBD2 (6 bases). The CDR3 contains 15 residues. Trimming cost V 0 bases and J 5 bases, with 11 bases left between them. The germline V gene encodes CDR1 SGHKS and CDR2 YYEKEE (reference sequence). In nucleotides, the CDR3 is TGTGCCAGCAGCTTGGGACCGACTAGGACCGGGGAGCTGTTTTTT. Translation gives CASSLGPTRTGELFF.

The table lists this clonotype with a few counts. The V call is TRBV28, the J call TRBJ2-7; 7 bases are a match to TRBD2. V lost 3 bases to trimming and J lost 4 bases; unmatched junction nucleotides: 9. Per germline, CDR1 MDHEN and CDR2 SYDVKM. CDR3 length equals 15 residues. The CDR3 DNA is TGTGCCAGCAGTTTGGGCGGGACTAAACTTTACGAGCAGTACTTC. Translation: CASSLGGTKLYEQYF.

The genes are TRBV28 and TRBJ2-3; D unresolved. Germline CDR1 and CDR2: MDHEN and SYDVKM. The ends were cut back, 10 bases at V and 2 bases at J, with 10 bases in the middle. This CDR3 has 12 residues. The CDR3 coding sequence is TGTGCCACCTGGAGCGACACAGATACGCAGTATTTT. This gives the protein CATWSDTDTQYF.

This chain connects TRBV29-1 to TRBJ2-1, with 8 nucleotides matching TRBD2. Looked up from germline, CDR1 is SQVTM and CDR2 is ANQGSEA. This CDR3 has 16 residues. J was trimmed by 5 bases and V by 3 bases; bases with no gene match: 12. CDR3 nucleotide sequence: TGCAGCGTTGAGCCCCCCTTTAGCGGGGAGAACAATGAGCAGTTCTTC. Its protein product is CSVEPPFSGENNEQFF.

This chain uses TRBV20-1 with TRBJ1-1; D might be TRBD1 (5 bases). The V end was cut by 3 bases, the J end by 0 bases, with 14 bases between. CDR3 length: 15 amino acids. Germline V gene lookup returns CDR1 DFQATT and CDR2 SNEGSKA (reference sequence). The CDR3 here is CSASPGTYMNTEAFF. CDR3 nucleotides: TGCAGTGCTAGCCCCGGGACGTATATGAACACTGAAGCTTTCTTT.

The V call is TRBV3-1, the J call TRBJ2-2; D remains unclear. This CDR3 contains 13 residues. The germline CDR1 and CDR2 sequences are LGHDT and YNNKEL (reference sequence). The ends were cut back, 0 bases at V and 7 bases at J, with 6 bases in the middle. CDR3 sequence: CASSQEAGGELFF. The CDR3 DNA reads TGTGCCAGCAGCCAAGAAGCAGGCGGGGAGCTGTTTTTT. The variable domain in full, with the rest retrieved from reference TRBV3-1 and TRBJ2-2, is DTAVSQTPKYLVTQMGNDKSIKCEQNLGHDTMYWYKQDSKKFLKIMFSYNNKELIINETVPNRFSPKSPDKAHLNLHINSLELGDSAVYFCASSQEAGGELFFGEGSRLTVL.

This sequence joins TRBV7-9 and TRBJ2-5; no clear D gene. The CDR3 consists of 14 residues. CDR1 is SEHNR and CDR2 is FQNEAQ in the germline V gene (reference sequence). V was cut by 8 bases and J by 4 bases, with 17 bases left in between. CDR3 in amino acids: CASAGRMEGETQYF. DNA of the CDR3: TGTGCCAGCGCCGGGCGGATGGAAGGAGAGACCCAGTACTTC.

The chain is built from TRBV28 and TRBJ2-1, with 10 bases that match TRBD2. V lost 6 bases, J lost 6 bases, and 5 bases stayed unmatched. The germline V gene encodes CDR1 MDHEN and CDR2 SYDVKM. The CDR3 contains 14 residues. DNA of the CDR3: TGTGCCAGCAGAGGGACTAGCGTTGTCAATGAGCAGTTCTTC. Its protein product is CASRGTSVVNEQFF.

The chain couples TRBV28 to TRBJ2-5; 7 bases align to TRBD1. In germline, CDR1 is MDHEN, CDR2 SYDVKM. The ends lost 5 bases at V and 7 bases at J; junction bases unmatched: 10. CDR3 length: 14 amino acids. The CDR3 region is CASSRTGQRATQYF. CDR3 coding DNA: TGTGCCAGCAGTCGTACGGGACAGCGTGCGACCCAGTACTTC.

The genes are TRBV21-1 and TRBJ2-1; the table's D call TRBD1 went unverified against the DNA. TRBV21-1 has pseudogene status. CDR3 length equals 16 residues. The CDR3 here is CASSKTRDRTYNEQFF. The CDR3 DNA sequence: TGTGCCAGCAGCAAAACTAGGGACAGGACATACAATGAGCAGTTCTTC.

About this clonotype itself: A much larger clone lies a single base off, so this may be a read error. DNA for the CDR3: TGTGCCAGCAGTGCGTACAGGGAATCCTTCGAGCAGTACTTC. This encodes CASSAYRESFEQYF. The V gene is TRBV27, the J gene TRBJ2-7; a possible D gene is TRBD1 (6 bases). Germline assignment: CDR1 MNHEY and CDR2 SMNVEV (reference sequence). The CDR3 sequence is 14 residues long.

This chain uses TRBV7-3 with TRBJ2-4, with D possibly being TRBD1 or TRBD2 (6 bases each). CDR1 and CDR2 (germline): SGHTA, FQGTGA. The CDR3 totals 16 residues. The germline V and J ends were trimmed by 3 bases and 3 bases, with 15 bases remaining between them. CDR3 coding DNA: TGTGCCAGCAGCTTGGAAGGGGGGAAGGTCAAAAACATTCAGTACTTC. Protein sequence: CASSLEGGKVKNIQYF.

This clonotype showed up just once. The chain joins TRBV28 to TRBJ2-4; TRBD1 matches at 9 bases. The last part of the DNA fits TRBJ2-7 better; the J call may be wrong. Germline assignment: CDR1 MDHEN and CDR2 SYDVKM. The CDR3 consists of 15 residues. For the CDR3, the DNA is TGTGCCAGCAGTAACCTCGGGACAGGGTACTACGAGCAGTACTTC. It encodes CASSNLGTGYYEQYF.

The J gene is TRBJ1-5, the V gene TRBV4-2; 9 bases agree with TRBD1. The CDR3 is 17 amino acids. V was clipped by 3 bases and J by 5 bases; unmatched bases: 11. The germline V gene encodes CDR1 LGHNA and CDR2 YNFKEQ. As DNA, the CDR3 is TGTGCCAGCAGCCAGGGAAGATGGGACAGGGCGGATCAGCCCCAGCATTTT. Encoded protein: CASSQGRWDRADQPQHF.

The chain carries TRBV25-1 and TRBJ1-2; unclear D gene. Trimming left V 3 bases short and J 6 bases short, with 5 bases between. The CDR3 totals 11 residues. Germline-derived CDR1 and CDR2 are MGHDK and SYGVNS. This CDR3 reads CASSEVDGYTF. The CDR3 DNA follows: TGTGCCAGCAGTGAGGTAGATGGCTACACCTTC.

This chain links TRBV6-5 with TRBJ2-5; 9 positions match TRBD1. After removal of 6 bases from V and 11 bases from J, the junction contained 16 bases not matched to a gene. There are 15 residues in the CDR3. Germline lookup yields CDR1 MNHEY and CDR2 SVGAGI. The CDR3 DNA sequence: TGTGCCAGCAGACCCTTGGGACAGGGAATTGGTGAGCAGTACTTC. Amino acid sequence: CASRPLGQGIGEQYF.

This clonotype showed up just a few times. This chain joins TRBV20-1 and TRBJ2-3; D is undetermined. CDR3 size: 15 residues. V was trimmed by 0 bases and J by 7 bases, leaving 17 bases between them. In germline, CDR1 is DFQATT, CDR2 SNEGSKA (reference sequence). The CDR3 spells CSARDLYAAQNTQYF. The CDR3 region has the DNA TGCAGTGCTAGAGATTTGTACGCGGCACAGAATACGCAGTATTTT.

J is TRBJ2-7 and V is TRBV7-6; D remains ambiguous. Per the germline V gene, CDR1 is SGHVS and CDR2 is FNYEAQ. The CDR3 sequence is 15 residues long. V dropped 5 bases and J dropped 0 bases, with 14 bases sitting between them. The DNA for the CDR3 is TGTGCCAGCAGCCGAGACACTTCTACCTCCTACGAGCAGTACTTC. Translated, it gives CASSRDTSTSYEQYF.